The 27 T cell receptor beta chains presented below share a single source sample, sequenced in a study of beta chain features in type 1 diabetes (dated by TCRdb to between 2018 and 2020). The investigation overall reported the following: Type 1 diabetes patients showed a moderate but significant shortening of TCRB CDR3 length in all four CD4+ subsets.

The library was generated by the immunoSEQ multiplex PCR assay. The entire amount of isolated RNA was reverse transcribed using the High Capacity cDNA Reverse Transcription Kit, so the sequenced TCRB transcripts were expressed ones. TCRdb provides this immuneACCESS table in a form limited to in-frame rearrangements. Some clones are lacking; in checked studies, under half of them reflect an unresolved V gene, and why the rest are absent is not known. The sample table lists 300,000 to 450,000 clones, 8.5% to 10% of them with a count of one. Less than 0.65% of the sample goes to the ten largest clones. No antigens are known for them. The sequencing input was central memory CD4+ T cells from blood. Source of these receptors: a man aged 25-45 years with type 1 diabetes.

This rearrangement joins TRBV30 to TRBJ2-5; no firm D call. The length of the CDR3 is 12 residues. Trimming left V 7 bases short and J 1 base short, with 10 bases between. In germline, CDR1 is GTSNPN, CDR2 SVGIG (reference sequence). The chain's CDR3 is CALQIFQETQYF. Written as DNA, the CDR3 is TGTGCCTTACAGATCTTCCAAGAGACCCAGTACTTC. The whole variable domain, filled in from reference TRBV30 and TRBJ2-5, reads SQTIHQWPATLVQPVGSPLSLECTVEGTSNPNLYWYRQAAGRGLQLLFYSVGIGQISSEVPQNLSASRPQDRQFILSSKKLLLSDSGFYLCALQIFQETQYFGPGTRLLVL.

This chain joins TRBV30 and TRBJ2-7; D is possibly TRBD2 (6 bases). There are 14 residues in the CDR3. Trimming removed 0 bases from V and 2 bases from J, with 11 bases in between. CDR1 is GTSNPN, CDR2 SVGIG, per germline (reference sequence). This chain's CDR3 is CAWSVDSGTYEQYF. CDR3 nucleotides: TGTGCCTGGAGTGTTGATAGCGGAACCTACGAGCAGTACTTC.

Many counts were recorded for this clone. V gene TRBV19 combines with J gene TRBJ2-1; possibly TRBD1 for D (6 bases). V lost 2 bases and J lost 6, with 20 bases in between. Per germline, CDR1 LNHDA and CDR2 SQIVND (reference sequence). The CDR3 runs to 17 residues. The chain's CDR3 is CASSIILTGRHGNEQFF. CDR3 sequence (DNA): TGTGCCAGTAGTATAATTCTTACAGGGCGTCATGGCAATGAGCAGTTCTTC.

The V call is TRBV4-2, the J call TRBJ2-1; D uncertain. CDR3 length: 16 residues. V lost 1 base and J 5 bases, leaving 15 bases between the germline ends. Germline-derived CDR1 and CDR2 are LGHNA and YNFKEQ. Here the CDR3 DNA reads TGTGCCAGCAGCCAAGTTTCTAACCCCCGGGACAATGAGCAGTTCTTC. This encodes CASSQVSNPRDNEQFF.

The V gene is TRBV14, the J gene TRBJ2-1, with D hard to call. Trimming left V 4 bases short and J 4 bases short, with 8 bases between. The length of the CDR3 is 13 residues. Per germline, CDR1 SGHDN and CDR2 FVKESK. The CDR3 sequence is CASSPNLYNEQFF. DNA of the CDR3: TGTGCCAGCAGCCCTAACTTGTACAATGAGCAGTTCTTC. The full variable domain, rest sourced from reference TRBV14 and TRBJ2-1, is EAGVTQFPSHSVIEKGQTVTLRCDPISGHDNLYWYRRVMGKEIKFLLHFVKESKQDESGMPNNRFLAERTGGTYSTLKVQPAELEDSGVYFCASSPNLYNEQFFGPGTRLTVL.

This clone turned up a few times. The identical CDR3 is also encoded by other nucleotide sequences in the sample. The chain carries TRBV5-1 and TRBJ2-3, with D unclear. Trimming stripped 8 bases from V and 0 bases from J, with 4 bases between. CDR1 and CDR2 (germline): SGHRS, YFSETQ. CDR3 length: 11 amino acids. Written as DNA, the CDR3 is TGCGCCAGTTCGAGCACAGATACGCAGTATTTT. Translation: CASSSTDTQYF.

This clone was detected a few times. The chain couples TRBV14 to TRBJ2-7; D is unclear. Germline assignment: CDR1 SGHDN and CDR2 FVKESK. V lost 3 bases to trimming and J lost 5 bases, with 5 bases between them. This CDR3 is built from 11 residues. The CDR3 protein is CASSHFNEQYF. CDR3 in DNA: TGTGCCAGCAGCCATTTTAACGAGCAGTACTTC. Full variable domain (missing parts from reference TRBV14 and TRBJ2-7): EAGVTQFPSHSVIEKGQTVTLRCDPISGHDNLYWYRRVMGKEIKFLLHFVKESKQDESGMPNNRFLAERTGGTYSTLKVQPAELEDSGVYFCASSHFNEQYFGPGTRLTVT.

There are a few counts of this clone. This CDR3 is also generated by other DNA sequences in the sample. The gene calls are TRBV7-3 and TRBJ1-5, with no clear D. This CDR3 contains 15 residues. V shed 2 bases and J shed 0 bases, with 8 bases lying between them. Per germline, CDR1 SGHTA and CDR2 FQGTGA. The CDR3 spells CASSLRAGSNQPQHF. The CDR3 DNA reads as TGTGCCAGCAGCTTACGGGCAGGTAGCAATCAGCCCCAGCATTTT.

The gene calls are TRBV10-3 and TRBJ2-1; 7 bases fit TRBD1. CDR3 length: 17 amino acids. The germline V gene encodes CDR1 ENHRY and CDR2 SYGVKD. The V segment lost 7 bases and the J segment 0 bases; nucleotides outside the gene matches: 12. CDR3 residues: CAITPRGLPSSYNEQFF. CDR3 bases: TGTGCCATCACCCCAAGGGGGCTCCCGAGCTCCTACAATGAGCAGTTCTTC.

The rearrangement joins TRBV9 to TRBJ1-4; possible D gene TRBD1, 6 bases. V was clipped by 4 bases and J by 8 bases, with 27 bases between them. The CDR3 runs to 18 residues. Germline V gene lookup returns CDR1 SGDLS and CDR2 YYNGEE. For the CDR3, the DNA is TGTGCCAGCAGCCCTAGGGGGGGTCCCCCTTTACAGGAAGAAAAACTGTTTTTT. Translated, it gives CASSPRGGPPLQEEKLFF.

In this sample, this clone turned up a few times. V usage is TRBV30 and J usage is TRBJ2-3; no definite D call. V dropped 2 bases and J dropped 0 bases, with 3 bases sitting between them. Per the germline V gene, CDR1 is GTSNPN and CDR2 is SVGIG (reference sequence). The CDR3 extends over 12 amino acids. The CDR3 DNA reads TGTGCCTGGAGTAGGAGCACAGATACGCAGTATTTT. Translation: CAWSRSTDTQYF.

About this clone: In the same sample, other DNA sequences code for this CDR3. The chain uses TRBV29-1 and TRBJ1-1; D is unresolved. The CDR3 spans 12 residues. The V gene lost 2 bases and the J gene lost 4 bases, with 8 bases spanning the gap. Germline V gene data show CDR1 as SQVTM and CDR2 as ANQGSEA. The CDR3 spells CSVELGGTEAFF. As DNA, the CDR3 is TGCAGCGTTGAATTGGGTGGCACTGAAGCTTTCTTT.

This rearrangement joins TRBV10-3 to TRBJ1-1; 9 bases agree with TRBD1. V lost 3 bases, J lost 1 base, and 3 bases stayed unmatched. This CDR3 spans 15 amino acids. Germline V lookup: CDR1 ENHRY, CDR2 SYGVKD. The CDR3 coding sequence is TGTGCCATCAGTGAACGACAGGGGGGGAACACTGAAGCTTTCTTT. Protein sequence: CAISERQGGNTEAFF.

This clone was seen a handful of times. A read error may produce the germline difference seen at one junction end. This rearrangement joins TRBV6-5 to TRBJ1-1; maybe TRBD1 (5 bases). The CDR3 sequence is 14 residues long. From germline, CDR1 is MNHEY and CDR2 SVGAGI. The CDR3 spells CASSDSGTNTEAFF. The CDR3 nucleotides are TGTGCCAGCAGTGACTCGGGGACGAACACTGAAGCTTTCTTT.

In DNA form, the CDR3 reads TGCGCCAGCAGCCAAAGGGGGACAGGGGGCAATGAGCAGTTCTTC. Residues: CASSQRGTGGNEQFF. The chain links TRBV4-3 to TRBJ2-1; 11 bases are shared with TRBD1. Germline trimming cut 2 bases from V and 6 bases from J; bases unmatched to any gene: 3. Germline CDR1 and CDR2: LGHNA and YSLEER. The CDR3 consists of 15 residues.

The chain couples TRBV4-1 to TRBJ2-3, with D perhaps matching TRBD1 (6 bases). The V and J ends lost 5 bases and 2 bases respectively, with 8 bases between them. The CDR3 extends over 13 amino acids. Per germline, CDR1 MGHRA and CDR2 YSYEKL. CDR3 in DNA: TGCGCCAGCAGCGGACAGCACACAGATACGCAGTATTTT. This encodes CASSGQHTDTQYF.

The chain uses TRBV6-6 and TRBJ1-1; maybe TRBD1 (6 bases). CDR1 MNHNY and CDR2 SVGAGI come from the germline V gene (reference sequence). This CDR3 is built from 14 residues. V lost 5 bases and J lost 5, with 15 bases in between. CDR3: CASSPTRQGTEAFF. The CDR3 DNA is TGTGCCAGCAGTCCCACCCGGCAGGGGACTGAAGCTTTCTTT.

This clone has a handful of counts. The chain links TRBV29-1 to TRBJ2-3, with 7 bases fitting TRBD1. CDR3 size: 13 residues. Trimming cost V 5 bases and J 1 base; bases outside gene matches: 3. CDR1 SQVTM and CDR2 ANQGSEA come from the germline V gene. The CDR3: CSVTGEGTDTQYF. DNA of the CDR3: TGCAGCGTTACAGGGGAAGGCACAGATACGCAGTATTTT.

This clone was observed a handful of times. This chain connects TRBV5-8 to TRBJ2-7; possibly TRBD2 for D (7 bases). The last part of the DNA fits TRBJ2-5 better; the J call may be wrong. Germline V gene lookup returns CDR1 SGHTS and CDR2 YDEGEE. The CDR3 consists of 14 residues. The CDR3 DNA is TGTGCCAGCAGGCTACAGGGAGGGCAAGAGACCCAGTACTTC. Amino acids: CASRLQGGQETQYF.

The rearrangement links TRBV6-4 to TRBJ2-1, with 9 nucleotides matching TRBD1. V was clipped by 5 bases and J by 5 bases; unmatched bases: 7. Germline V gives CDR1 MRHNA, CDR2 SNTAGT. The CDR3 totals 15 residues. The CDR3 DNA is TGTGCCAGCAGTCCTGGGACAGGGCTGAACAATGAGCAGTTCTTC. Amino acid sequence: CASSPGTGLNNEQFF.

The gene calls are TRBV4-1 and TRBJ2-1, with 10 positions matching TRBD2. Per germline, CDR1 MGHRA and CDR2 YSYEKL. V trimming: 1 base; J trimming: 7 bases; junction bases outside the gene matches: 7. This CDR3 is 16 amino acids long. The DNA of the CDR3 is TGCGCCAGCAGCCAAGGATCTAGCGGGAGTTGGAATGAGCAGTTCTTC. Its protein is CASSQGSSGSWNEQFF.

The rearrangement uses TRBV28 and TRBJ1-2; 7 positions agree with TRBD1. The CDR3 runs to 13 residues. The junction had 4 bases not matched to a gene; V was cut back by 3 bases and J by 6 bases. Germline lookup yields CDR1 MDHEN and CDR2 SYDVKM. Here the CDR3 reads CASSLRGLHGYTF. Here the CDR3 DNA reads TGTGCCAGCAGTTTGAGGGGGCTGCATGGCTACACCTTC.

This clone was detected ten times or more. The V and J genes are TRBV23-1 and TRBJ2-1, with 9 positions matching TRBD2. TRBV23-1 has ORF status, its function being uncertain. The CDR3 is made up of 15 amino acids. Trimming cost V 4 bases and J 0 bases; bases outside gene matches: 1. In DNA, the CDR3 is TGCGCCAGCAGTCGCGGGAGGGCCTCCTACAATGAGCAGTTCTTC. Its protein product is CASSRGRASYNEQFF.

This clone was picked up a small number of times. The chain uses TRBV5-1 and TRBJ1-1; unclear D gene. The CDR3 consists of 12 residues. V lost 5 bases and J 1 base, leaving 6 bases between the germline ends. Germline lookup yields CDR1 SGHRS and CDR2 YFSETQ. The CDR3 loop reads CASREGNTEAFF. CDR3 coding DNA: TGCGCCAGCAGGGAGGGGAACACTGAAGCTTTCTTT.

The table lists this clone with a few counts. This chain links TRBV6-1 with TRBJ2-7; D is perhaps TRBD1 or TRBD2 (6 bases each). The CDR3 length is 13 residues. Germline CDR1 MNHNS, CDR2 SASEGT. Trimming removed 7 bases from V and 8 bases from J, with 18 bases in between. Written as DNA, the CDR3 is TGTGCCAGCATCCTGAACGGGGGCCTTAAGCAGTACTTC. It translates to CASILNGGLKQYF.

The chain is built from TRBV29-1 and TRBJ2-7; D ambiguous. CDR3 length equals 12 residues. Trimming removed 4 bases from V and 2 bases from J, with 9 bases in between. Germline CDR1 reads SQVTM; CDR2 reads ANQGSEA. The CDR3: CSVGVQAYEQYF. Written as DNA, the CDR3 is TGCAGCGTTGGGGTCCAGGCCTACGAGCAGTACTTC.

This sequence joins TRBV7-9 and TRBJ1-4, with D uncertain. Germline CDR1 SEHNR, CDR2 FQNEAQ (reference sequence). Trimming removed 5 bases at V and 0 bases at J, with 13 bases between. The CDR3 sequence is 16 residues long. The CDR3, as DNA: TGTGCCAGCAGCCAGAGTAACAGTGCAACTAATGAAAAACTGTTTTTT. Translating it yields CASSQSNSATNEKLFF. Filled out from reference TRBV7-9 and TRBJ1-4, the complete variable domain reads DTGVSQNPRHKITKRGQNVTFRCDPISEHNRLYWYRQTLGQGPEFLTYFQNEAQLEKSRLLSDRFSAERPKGSFSTLEIQRTEQGDSAMYLCASSQSNSATNEKLFFGSGTQLSVL.